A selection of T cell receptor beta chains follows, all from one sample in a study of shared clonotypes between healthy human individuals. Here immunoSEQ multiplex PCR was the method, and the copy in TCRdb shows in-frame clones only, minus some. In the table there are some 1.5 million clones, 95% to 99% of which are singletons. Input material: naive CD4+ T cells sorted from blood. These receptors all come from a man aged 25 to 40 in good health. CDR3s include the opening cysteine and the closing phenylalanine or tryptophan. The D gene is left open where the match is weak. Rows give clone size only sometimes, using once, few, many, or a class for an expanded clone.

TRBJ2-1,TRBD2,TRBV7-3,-,TGTGCCAGCAGCCCGACTAGCGGGAGGTTTGGTGAGCAGTTCTTC,CASSPTSGRFGEQFF
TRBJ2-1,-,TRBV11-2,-,TGTGCCAGCAGAGACACTTCGGCCTACAATGAGCAGTTCTTC,CASRDTSAYNEQFF
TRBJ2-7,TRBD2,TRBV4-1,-,TGCGCCAGCAGCCAAGGTCTGGGCGGGAGTTCCTACGAGCAGTACTTC,CASSQGLGGSSYEQYF
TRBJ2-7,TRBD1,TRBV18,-,TGTGCCAGCTCACCCCTGGGACAGGGGACCTACGAGCAGTACTTC,CASSPLGQGTYEQYF
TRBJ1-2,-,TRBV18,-,TGTGCCAGCTCACCGGGGACTGAATATGGCTACACCTTC,CASSPGTEYGYTF
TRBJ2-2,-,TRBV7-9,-,TGTGCCAGCAGTTGGGAAATGGGTACCGGGGAGCTGTTTTTT,CASSWEMGTGELFF
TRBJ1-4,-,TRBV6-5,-,TGTGCCAGCAGTCCCCTCTCCCGAGAAAAACTGTTTTTT,CASSPLSREKLFF
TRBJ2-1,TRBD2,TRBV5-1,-,TGCGCCAGCAGCTTCTCCCTGGGACTAGCGGATTCCAATGAGCAGTTCTTC,CASSFSLGLADSNEQFF
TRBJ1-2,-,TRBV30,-,TGTGCCTGGATTTCTAGGGTTTCTGGCTACACCTTC,CAWISRVSGYTF
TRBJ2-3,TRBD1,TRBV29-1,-,TGCAGCGTTGTTAGATCCGGGACAGGGACAGATACGCAGTATTTT,CSVVRSGTGTDTQYF
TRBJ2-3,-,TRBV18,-,TGTGCCAGCTCACCACGAGGCTACACAGATACGCAGTATTTT,CASSPRGYTDTQYF
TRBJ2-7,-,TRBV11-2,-,TGTGCCAGCAGCTTAGACCGGGCTCGGAACGAGCAGTACTTC,CASSLDRARNEQYF
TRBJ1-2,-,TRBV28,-,TGTGCCAGCAGCCTAACAGGGCTGAACTATGGCTACACCTTC,CASSLTGLNYGYTF
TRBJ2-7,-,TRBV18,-,TGTGCCAGCTCACGACCGGGAGCAATGCACGAGCAGTACTTC,CASSRPGAMHEQYF
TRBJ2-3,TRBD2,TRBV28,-,TGTGCCAGCAGTTTATTCCCATATAGCGGGAGGGCTACAGATACGCAGTATTTT,CASSLFPYSGRATDTQYF
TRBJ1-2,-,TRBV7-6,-,TGTGCCAGCAGCCAAAACGGGGGCCATGGCTACACCTTC,CASSQNGGHGYTF
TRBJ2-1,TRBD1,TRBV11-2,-,TGTGCCAGCAGTTCCGATCGGGACAGGGGGCCAAATGAGCAGTTCTTC,CASSSDRDRGPNEQFF
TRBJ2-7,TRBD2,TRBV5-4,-,TGTGCCAGCAGCCCGGGACTAGCGAGACTAGGAAACGAGCAGTACTTC,CASSPGLARLGNEQYF
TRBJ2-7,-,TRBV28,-,TGTGCCAGCAGGGTGGGCGTTCTCGTCCCCTACGAGCAGTACTTC,CASRVGVLVPYEQYF
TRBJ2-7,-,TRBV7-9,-,TGTGCCAGCAGCCCAACAGGGATCTCGACGTGGGGCTTCTACGAGCAGTACTTC,CASSPTGISTWGFYEQYF
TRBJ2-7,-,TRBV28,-,TGTGCCAGCAGTTTAGCAGCGAGCTCCTACGAGCAGTACTTC,CASSLAASSYEQYF
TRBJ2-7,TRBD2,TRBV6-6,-,TGTGCCAGCAGTTACTCAAACCCTAGTTTAGCGGGAGAGCAGTACTTC,CASSYSNPSLAGEQYF
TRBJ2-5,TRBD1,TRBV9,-,TGTGCCAGCAGCAAATCAGGGGGCGCGGGGATTCTTCAAGAGACCCAGTACTTC,CASSKSGGAGILQETQYF
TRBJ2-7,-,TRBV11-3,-,TGTGCCAGCTCGCAAAGCTCGAGCTCCTACGAGCAGTACTTC,CASSQSSSSYEQYF
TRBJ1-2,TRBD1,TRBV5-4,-,TGTGCCAGCACCCTTCCCGGGACAGGGACGGACGGCTACACCTTC,CASTLPGTGTDGYTF
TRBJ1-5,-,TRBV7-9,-,TGTGCCAGCAGCTTAAACGGCCGGGAACAGCCCCAGCATTTT,CASSLNGREQPQHF
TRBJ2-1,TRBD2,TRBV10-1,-,TGCGCCAGCAGTGAGTATCCTACTAGCGGATACAATGAGCAGTTCTTC,CASSEYPTSGYNEQFF
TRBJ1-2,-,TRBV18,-,TGTGCCAGCTCACCGAAAAGCGGAGGCGCCAAAGAGGGCTACACCTTC,CASSPKSGGAKEGYTF
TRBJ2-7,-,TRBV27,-,TGTGCCAGCAGTTTATTTCCCTTACAGGGATCTATCTACGAGCAGTACTTC,CASSLFPLQGSIYEQYF
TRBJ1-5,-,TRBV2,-,TGTGCCAGCAGCCTCCGGGACGGTGGTTTGAAGCAGCCCCAGCATTTT,CASSLRDGGLKQPQHF
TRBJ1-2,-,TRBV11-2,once,TGTGCCAGCAGCACAACCTTCTATGGCTACACCTTC,CASSTTFYGYTF
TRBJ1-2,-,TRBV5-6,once,TGTGCCAGCAGCCCTCTCCTGGGAGGCTACACCTTC,CASSPLLGGYTF
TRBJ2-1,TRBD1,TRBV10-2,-,TGCGCCAGCGGGGGGACAGGGAGGAGTGAGCAGTTCTTC,CASGGTGRSEQFF
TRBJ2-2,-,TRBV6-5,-,TGTGCCAGCAGTTATAGGCTGAACACCGGGGAGCTGTTTTTT,CASSYRLNTGELFF
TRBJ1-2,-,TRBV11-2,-,TGTGCCACCCGGAGGGGTTCCTATGGCTACACCTTC,CATRRGSYGYTF
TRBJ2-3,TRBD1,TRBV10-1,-,TGCGCCAGCAGCGGATCGAAACAGGGGAAGTCATATACGCAGTATTTT,CASSGSKQGKSYTQYF
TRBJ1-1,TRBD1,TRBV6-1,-,TGTGCCAGCAGGGACAGGGGCATGAACACTGAAGCTTTCTTT,CASRDRGMNTEAFF
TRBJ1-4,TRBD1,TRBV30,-,TGTGCCTGGACGAAGACAGGGCCTAATGAAAAACTGTTTTTT,CAWTKTGPNEKLFF
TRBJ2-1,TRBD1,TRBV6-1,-,TGTGCCAGCAGTGACGGACAGGGGGGACACAATGAGCAGTTCTTC,CASSDGQGGHNEQFF
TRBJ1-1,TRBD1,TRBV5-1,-,TGCGCCAGCAGCTTGGGGGACAGGATTACGAGAGGAGCTTTCTTT,CASSLGDRITRGAFF
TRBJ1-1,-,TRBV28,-,TGTGCCAGCATAGTGAACACTGAAGCTTTCTTT,CASIVNTEAFF
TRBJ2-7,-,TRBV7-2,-,TGTGCCAGCAGCTTAGGACTAACCAGGGAGCAGTACTTC,CASSLGLTREQYF
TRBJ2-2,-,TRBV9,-,TGTGCCAGCAGCGTAGTTCCGGACGGGGAGCTGTTTTTT,CASSVVPDGELFF
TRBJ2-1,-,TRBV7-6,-,TGTGCCAGCAGCTTCCGTCGGGTTGGATTGAGGGAGAGCTCCTACAATGAGCAGTTCTTC,CASSFRRVGLRESSYNEQFF
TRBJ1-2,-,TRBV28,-,TGTGCCAGCAGACCAGGGCGCCTCCCTGGCTACACCTTC,CASRPGRLPGYTF
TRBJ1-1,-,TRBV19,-,TGTGCCAGTAGAATACCCGGGACGGCGGGCACTGAAGCTTTCTTT,CASRIPGTAGTEAFF
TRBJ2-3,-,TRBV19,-,TGTGCCAGTAGACCCGGGGCAGCAGGTGGGGATACGCAGTATTTT,CASRPGAAGGDTQYF
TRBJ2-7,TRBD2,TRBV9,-,TGTGCCAGCAGCGCAAGAGGCGGGAGTGCCTACGAGCAGTACTTC,CASSARGGSAYEQYF
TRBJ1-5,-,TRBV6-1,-,TGTGCCAGCATGCCCTCGGGGGGGCAGCCCCAGCATTTT,CASMPSGGQPQHF
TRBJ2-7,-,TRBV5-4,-,TGTGCCAGCAGCTTTGTCGGGACACAACCCTACGAGCAGTACTTC,CASSFVGTQPYEQYF
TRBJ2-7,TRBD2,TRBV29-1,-,TGCAGCGTTGCGGGACTAGCGGACAACATCTACGAGCAGTACTTC,CSVAGLADNIYEQYF
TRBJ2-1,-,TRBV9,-,TGTGCCAGCAGCGCCGACGGGGACTCCTACAATGAGCAGTTCTTC,CASSADGDSYNEQFF
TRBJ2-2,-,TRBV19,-,TGTGCCAGTAGTATCGCCGGGGGCGGAAGCACCGGGGAGCTGTTTTTT,CASSIAGGGSTGELFF
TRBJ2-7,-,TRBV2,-,TGTGCCAGCAGTGCGAGGGCAGGGAAGCCGGACTTC,CASSARAGKPDF
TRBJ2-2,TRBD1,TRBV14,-,TGTGCCAGCTCGGGGACAGGGCACACCGGGGAGCTGTTTTTT,CASSGTGHTGELFF
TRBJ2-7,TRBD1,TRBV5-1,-,TGCGCCAGCAGCCGGGGACAGGGATACGAGCAGTACTTC,CASSRGQGYEQYF
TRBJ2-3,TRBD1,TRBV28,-,TGTGCCAGCAGGATGAACTTGGACAGGGTTAATTGGGCTACTAGCACAGATACGCAGTATTTT,CASRMNLDRVNWATSTDTQYF